This passage covers 21 T cell receptor beta chains from one sample sequenced in a study of T cell responses to AZD1222 COVID-19 vaccine. Some clones are missing from TCRdb's copy, which holds only in-frame ones; the method was immunoSEQ multiplex PCR. The repertoire consists of roughly 100,000 clones, with 88% occurring once and the leading ten covering around 8.4%. The material sequenced was peripheral blood, taken on day 0 of AZD1222 vaccination. The receptors originated from an adult in good health.

The chain couples TRBV18 to TRBJ1-3; D uncertain. CDR1 is KGHSH and CDR2 is LQKENI in the germline V gene. The ends were cut back, 1 base at V and 0 bases at J, with 4 bases in the middle. The CDR3 consists of 14 residues. The CDR3 DNA reads TGTGCCAGCTCACCACAAGACTCTGGAAACACCATATATTTT. Translating it yields CASSPQDSGNTIYF.

The CDR3 nucleotides are TGTGCCAGCAGTCGACGGGGCCCCTACGAGCAGTACTTC. Its protein is CASSRRGPYEQYF. This chain uses TRBV27 with TRBJ2-7; D may match TRBD1 or TRBD2 (5 bases each). Trimming cost V 5 bases and J 2 bases, with 10 bases left between them. Germline V gene data show CDR1 as MNHEY and CDR2 as SMNVEV (reference sequence). This CDR3 has 13 amino acids.

CDR3: CASKKRGEETQYF. Written as DNA, the CDR3 is TGTGCCAGCAAGAAACGTGGGGAAGAGACCCAGTACTTC. The J gene is TRBJ2-5, the V gene TRBV2; D remains ambiguous. The V end was cut by 7 bases, the J end by 3 bases, with 12 bases between. Germline loops: CDR1 SNHLY, CDR2 FYNNEI. This CDR3 is 13 amino acids long.

The V gene is TRBV20-1, the J gene TRBJ1-3; 10 positions agree with TRBD1. The CDR3 is made up of 15 amino acids. After removal of 3 bases from V and 3 bases from J, the junction contained 5 bases not matched to a gene. From germline, CDR1 is DFQATT and CDR2 SNEGSKA (reference sequence). CDR3 sequence reads: CSASPTGGVGNTIYF. The CDR3 bases are TGCAGTGCTAGTCCGACAGGGGGCGTTGGAAACACCATATATTTT.

V and J are TRBV2 and TRBJ1-4; D gene ambiguous. V shed 6 bases and J shed 7 bases, with 18 bases lying between them. Germline V gene sequence: CDR1 SNHLY, CDR2 FYNNEI. This CDR3 is built from 15 residues. The CDR3 region is CASSDRAAGGEKLFF. The CDR3 DNA follows: TGTGCCAGCAGCGACCGGGCCGCGGGTGGTGAAAAACTGTTTTTT.

The chain combines TRBV2 with TRBJ2-7; TRBD2 agrees at 13 bases. The CDR3 is made up of 15 amino acids. Germline V gene sequence: CDR1 SNHLY, CDR2 FYNNEI. V was pared by 7 bases and J by 9 bases, with 12 bases of the junction left unmatched. The CDR3 coding sequence is TGTGCCAGCAATGTCGGACTAGCGGGAGCGTTGGGGCAGTACTTC. This sequence encodes CASNVGLAGALGQYF. Full variable domain (remainder filled in from reference TRBV2 and TRBJ2-7): EPEVTQTPSHQVTQMGQEVILRCVPISNHLYFYWYRQILGQKVEFLVSFYNNEISEKSEIFDDQFSVERPDGSNFTLKIRSTKLEDSAMYFCASNVGLAGALGQYFGPGTRLTVT.

The chain uses TRBV4-2 and TRBJ1-2; TRBD1 matches at 7 bases. CDR3 length: 15 amino acids. V trimming: 2 bases; J trimming: 4 bases; junction bases outside the gene matches: 7. CDR1 and CDR2 (germline): LGHNA, YNFKEQ. CDR3 protein: CASSQPRDRVYGYTF. CDR3 DNA: TGTGCCAGCAGCCAACCGCGCGACAGGGTCTATGGCTACACCTTC.

This chain connects TRBV11-3 to TRBJ2-3, with TRBD2 as a possible D gene (5 bases). The CDR3 runs 16 residues. Looked up from germline, CDR1 is SGHNT and CDR2 is YENEEA. The V end lost 1 base, the J end lost 5 bases, and 16 bases lay between the germline ends. The DNA of the CDR3 is TGTGCCAGCAGCTTAGTCGGCGGGCAAGGCGGAGATACGCAGTATTTT. Translated: CASSLVGGQGGDTQYF.

The CDR3 sequence is CASGSLRDEGQQFF. The CDR3 DNA follows: TGTGCCAGCGGATCCCTCCGCGACGAAGGTCAGCAGTTCTTC. V usage is TRBV11-1 and J usage is TRBJ2-1; unclear D gene. This CDR3 comprises 14 residues. Looked up from germline, CDR1 is SGHAT and CDR2 is FQDESV (reference sequence). V dropped 8 bases and J dropped 11 bases, with 22 bases sitting between them.

This clone was observed once. The V call is TRBV29-1, the J call TRBJ2-7, with D possibly matching TRBD2 (6 bases). The CDR3 runs to 14 residues. Deletions cut 2 bases from V and 6 bases from J, with 17 bases between. Germline lookup yields CDR1 SQVTM and CDR2 ANQGSEA. Here the CDR3 DNA reads TGCAGCGTTGAATTTGTTCGGGGGACGGGCGAGCAGTACTTC. This gives the protein CSVEFVRGTGEQYF.

V and J are TRBV19 and TRBJ2-7; D is perhaps TRBD2 (5 bases). V was clipped by 7 bases and J by 6 bases, with 13 bases between them. Germline V lookup: CDR1 LNHDA, CDR2 SQIVND (reference sequence). There are 12 residues in the CDR3. The CDR3: CASNGETGEQYF. Here the CDR3 DNA reads TGTGCCAGTAATGGGGAGACGGGCGAGCAGTACTTC.

This clone was recorded a few times. The V call is TRBV6-6, the J call TRBJ2-7; D gene ambiguous. There are 11 residues in the CDR3. CDR1 MNHNY and CDR2 SVGAGI come from the germline V gene (reference sequence). Trimming stripped 7 bases from V and 0 bases from J, with 4 bases between. The CDR3 nucleotides are TGTGCCAGCAAAGGCTCCTACGAGCAGTACTTC. Translation: CASKGSYEQYF.

The chain carries TRBV2 and TRBJ2-7; 12 bases map to TRBD2. The CDR3 is 14 residues long. Germline assignment: CDR1 SNHLY and CDR2 FYNNEI. Trimming took 6 bases from V and 4 from J; bases not matched to a gene: 4. This CDR3 is CASRPGLAGYEQYF. In DNA form, the CDR3 reads TGTGCCAGCAGACCGGGACTAGCGGGTTACGAGCAGTACTTC.

This sequence joins TRBV7-2 and TRBJ2-7; 7 nucleotides agree with TRBD2. Looked up from germline, CDR1 is SGHTA and CDR2 is FQGNSA. Trimming cost V 5 bases and J 6 bases; bases outside gene matches: 13. The CDR3 consists of 15 residues. CDR3 sequence (DNA): TGTGCCAGCAGCCCGAATCCGGGAGGCCTATCCGAGCAGTACTTC. It encodes CASSPNPGGLSEQYF.

The table lists this clone with a few counts. V usage is TRBV5-1 and J usage is TRBJ1-5; TRBD1 is a possible D gene (6 bases). The CDR3 extends over 16 amino acids. V lost 5 bases to trimming and J lost 0 bases, with 15 bases between them. Germline loops: CDR1 SGHRS, CDR2 YFSETQ. The CDR3 region has the DNA TGCGCCAGCAGTCCTACAGGGTTAGGTAGCAATCAGCCCCAGCATTTT. This encodes CASSPTGLGSNQPQHF.

The V gene is TRBV30, the J gene TRBJ2-7; D not certain. The length of the CDR3 is 12 residues. V dropped 2 bases and J dropped 6 bases, with 11 bases sitting between them. Germline loops: CDR1 GTSNPN, CDR2 SVGIG (reference sequence). The CDR3 bases are TGTGCCTGGAGTCCCCCGGACCGCGAGCAGTACTTC. Encoded protein: CAWSPPDREQYF.

The chain has TRBV6-6 and TRBJ1-1; D unresolved. The V end lost 5 bases, the J end lost 1 base, and 8 bases lay between the germline ends. CDR1 is MNHNY, CDR2 SVGAGI, per germline (reference sequence). The CDR3 spans 13 residues. The CDR3 nucleotides are TGTGCCAGCAGTAACAAGAGGAACACTGAAGCTTTCTTT. Its translation: CASSNKRNTEAFF.

This chain links TRBV6-1 with TRBJ2-4; 9 bases fit TRBD1. This CDR3 has 15 amino acids. V was clipped by 2 bases and J by 7 bases; unmatched bases: 6. Germline V gene lookup returns CDR1 MNHNS and CDR2 SASEGT. The CDR3 bases are TGTGCCAGCAGTGAACGGGACAGGGTCGAGAACATTCAGTACTTC. It specifies CASSERDRVENIQYF.

This clone was seen a single time. CDR3: CASSPGLAGAVTDTQYF. CDR3 nucleotide sequence: TGTGCCAGCAGCCCAGGGTTAGCGGGAGCCGTAACAGATACGCAGTATTTT. The genes are TRBV7-8 and TRBJ2-3; 9 nucleotides align to TRBD2. V lost 5 bases and J lost 3; bases outside the gene matches: 12. This CDR3 is 17 amino acids long. Germline V gene sequence: CDR1 SGHVS, CDR2 FQNEAQ. The full variable domain, rest sourced from reference TRBV7-8 and TRBJ2-3, is GAGVSQSPRYKVAKRGQDVALRCDPISGHVSLFWYQQALGQGPEFLTYFQNEAQLDKSGLPSDRFFAERPEGSVSTLKIQRTQQEDSAVYLCASSPGLAGAVTDTQYFGPGTRLTVL.

This rearrangement joins TRBV24-1 to TRBJ2-3, with TRBD1 matching over 11 bases. Trimming at V came to 4 bases and at J to 0 bases, leaving 2 bases not matched to a gene. CDR1 is KGHDR, CDR2 SFDVKD, per germline. CDR3 length: 16 residues. The CDR3 nucleotides are TGTGCCACCAGTGACCGGACAGGGGGCAGCACAGATACGCAGTATTTT. Amino acids: CATSDRTGGSTDTQYF.

The chain couples TRBV10-3 to TRBJ2-1; the match to TRBD2 covers 8 bases. This CDR3 region has 14 residues. Trimming cost V 2 bases and J 4 bases; bases outside gene matches: 1. Germline assignment: CDR1 ENHRY and CDR2 SYGVKD. In DNA form, the CDR3 reads TGTGCCATCAGTGAGGGACTAGCTTACAATGAGCAGTTCTTC. Protein: CAISEGLAYNEQFF.